The TCR beta chain under discussion was sequenced for a study of immune characterization of retroperitoneal liposarcoma. This clonotype was seen only once. A much more abundant neighbour one base away suggests this may be a read error. The CDR3 ends on some other residue instead of the conserved phenylalanine or tryptophan, so this is likely a read error. The DNA is left out, because the CDR3 cannot be placed on it with certainty; the CDR3 is given as TCRdb lists it. 14 amino acids form the CDR3, both terminal residues included. TCRdb passed the PCR reads through MiXCR, listing each CDR3 protein once. The sample lists 9,000 to 13,000 distinct CDR3 sequences, less than 35% occurring once.

Sequenced input: tumor tissue. The rearrangement uses TRBV12-3 or TRBV12-4 and TRBJ2-3; TRBD1 is the table's D call, not checked against the DNA. The sequence was collected from a male donor with retroperitoneal liposarcoma. The chain's CDR3 is CASSFSGAGETQYY.